What follows describes a single TCR beta chain. Its specificity is not known. These data originate in a study of PD-L1 blockade in urothelial cancer. In the study overall: Every 3 weeks, patients received intravenous atezolizumab 1,200 mg, beginning 2014.

Time point reported: peripheral blood 6 weeks after treatment start. TCRdb's table, derived via immunoSEQ multiplex PCR, lists solely in-frame clones and lacks some. The sample lists 90,000 to 130,000 clones, around 93% occurring once. Study conclusions and caveats: Patients who had durable benefit saw their tumor-associated blood clones expand more at 3 weeks.

Germline V lookup: CDR1 MDHEN, CDR2 SYDVKM. The CDR3 totals 15 residues. V gave up 7 bases and J gave up 5 bases; unmatched junction bases: 12. The chain links TRBV28 to TRBJ1-1, with 8 bases fitting TRBD1. This clonotype was sampled from a man aged 55 to 70 with urothelial cancer. The sequencing here drew on PBMCs, taken around atezolizumab (anti-PD-L1) treatment. The CDR3 nucleotides are TGTGCCAGCAAAGCACCAGGGGGCAGCGGAACTGAAGCTTTCTTT. It encodes CASKAPGGSGTEAFF.